The 23 T cell receptor beta chains given below trace back to one sample, sequenced in a study of identical twins. TCRdb analysed the 5' RACE reads with MiXCR anew, one entry per CDR3 protein. The sample holds approximately 210,000 distinct CDR3 sequences, 6.5% to 8% seen once. These same data were also listed under a study on T cells expressing NK-cell markers.

Material: CD8+ T cells sorted from blood. The receptors were gathered from a woman aged 18-29 years in good health.

The gene calls are TRBV2 and TRBJ2-7; 10 bases are shared with TRBD2. CDR3 length: 15 residues. The germline CDR1 and CDR2 sequences are SNHLY and FYNNEI. V lost 8 bases to trimming and J lost 3 bases; unmatched junction nucleotides: 10. The DNA of the CDR3 is TGTGCCAGCGGCCCCGTAGCGGGAGGAAGCTACGAGCAGTACTTC. This translates into CASGPVAGGSYEQYF.

This clonotype was observed a few times. The J gene is TRBJ2-3, the V gene TRBV10-3; D may match TRBD1 or TRBD2 (6 bases each). The germline gives CDR1 ENHRY, CDR2 SYGVKD. This CDR3 is built from 15 residues. The ends were cut back, 3 bases at V and 3 bases at J, with 13 bases in the middle. The CDR3 reads CAISDRGGMTDTQYF. In DNA, the CDR3 is TGTGCCATCAGTGACAGGGGAGGTATGACAGATACGCAGTATTTT.

This chain links TRBV19 with TRBJ1-2; D is possibly TRBD1 (5 bases). This CDR3 contains 16 residues. Germline CDR1 reads LNHDA; CDR2 reads SQIVND (reference sequence). V lost 7 bases, J lost 3 bases, and 21 bases lay in between. The CDR3 region is CASKRAGQGDYYGYTF. For the CDR3, the DNA is TGTGCCAGTAAAAGGGCCGGTCAGGGAGACTACTATGGCTACACCTTC. Full variable domain (missing parts from reference TRBV19 and TRBJ1-2): DGGITQSPKYLFRKEGQNVTLSCEQNLNHDAMYWYRQDPGQGLRLIYYSQIVNDFQKGDIAEGYSVSREKKESFPLTVTSAQKNPTAFYLCASKRAGQGDYYGYTFGSGTRLTVV.

The chain combines TRBV7-3 with TRBJ2-2; D is perhaps TRBD1 (5 bases). V lost 4 bases and J 4 bases, leaving 13 bases between the germline ends. Germline-derived CDR1 and CDR2 are SGHTA and FQGTGA. The CDR3 sequence is 15 residues long. The CDR3 nucleotides read TGTGCCAGCAGCTCCGACAGTACGAGCACCGGGGAGCTGTTTTTT. This translates into CASSSDSTSTGELFF.

This clonotype was recorded at least ten times. V usage is TRBV15 and J usage is TRBJ1-3; possibly TRBD1 for D (6 bases). The CDR3 totals 14 residues. V lost 6 bases and J 4 bases, leaving 13 bases between the germline ends. CDR1 is LNHNV, CDR2 YYDKDF, per germline (reference sequence). The CDR3 region has the DNA TGTGCCACCAGTCCGGACAGAGCCGGAAACACCATATATTTT. It yields the protein CATSPDRAGNTIYF.

The sample holds a few counts of this clonotype. The chain is built from TRBV27 and TRBJ1-4; D is uncertain. The germline V gene encodes CDR1 MNHEY and CDR2 SMNVEV (reference sequence). V lost 7 bases, J lost 4 bases, and 13 bases lay in between. CDR3 length equals 14 residues. CDR3 sequence: CASKIYSSNEKLFF. CDR3 bases: TGTGCCAGCAAAATCTACAGTAGTAATGAAAAACTGTTTTTT.

This clonotype has at least ten counts. The chain links TRBV12-3 or TRBV12-4 to TRBJ2-2; D is uncertain. CDR3 length: 11 residues. V was shortened by 11 bases and J by 6 bases, with 10 bases between the two germline ends. In DNA, the CDR3 is TGTGCCGCGGAGTACTCCGGGGAGCTGTTTTTT. This codes for CAAEYSGELFF.

In this sample, this clonotype turned up many times. The rearrangement links TRBV12-3 or TRBV12-4 to TRBJ2-6; maybe TRBD1 (6 bases). Trimming took off 2 bases at V and 2 bases at J, with 13 bases between the two ends. The CDR3 extends over 17 amino acids. CDR3 loop: CASSLRGTFAGANVLTF. Written as DNA, the CDR3 is TGTGCCAGCAGTTTACGTGGGACATTTGCTGGGGCCAACGTCCTGACTTTC.

V usage is TRBV27 and J usage is TRBJ2-7; D not certain. V shed 6 bases and J shed 0 bases, with 9 bases lying between them. Germline CDR1 reads MNHEY; CDR2 reads SMNVEV (reference sequence). CDR3 length: 13 amino acids. The CDR3 DNA sequence: TGTGCCAGCAGCCCTCTGCTCTCCTACGAGCAGTACTTC. It specifies CASSPLLSYEQYF.

This clonotype was seen more than once but under ten times. V and J are TRBV14 and TRBJ2-1; TRBD1 aligns across 7 bases. V was clipped by 5 bases and J by 8 bases; unmatched bases: 3. CDR3 size: 12 residues. Germline CDR1 is SGHDN and CDR2 is FVKESK. This chain's CDR3 is CASSVTGDEQFF. CDR3 sequence (DNA): TGTGCCAGCAGCGTCACAGGGGATGAGCAGTTCTTC.

Concerning this clonotype: A much more abundant neighbour one base away suggests this may be a read error. The chain uses TRBV20-1 and TRBJ2-7, with D hard to call. From germline, CDR1 is DFQATT and CDR2 SNEGSKA (reference sequence). Trimming removed 0 bases from V and 0 bases from J, with 6 bases in between. The CDR3 runs 13 residues. Written as DNA, the CDR3 is TGCAGTGCTAGAGAGGGTAGCTCCTACGAGCAGTACTTC. It encodes CSAREGSSYEQYF.

This clonotype appeared a few times. The J gene is TRBJ2-1, the V gene TRBV29-1; D is unclear. CDR1 is SQVTM, CDR2 ANQGSEA, per germline. The V end lost 1 base, the J end lost 0 bases, and 13 bases lay between the germline ends. There are 16 residues in the CDR3. The CDR3 nucleotides read TGCAGCGTTGAAGGCGGAACTTGGAGCTCCTACAATGAGCAGTTCTTC. Residues: CSVEGGTWSSYNEQFF.

This clonotype was observed at least ten times. This chain connects TRBV7-2 to TRBJ1-4; no definite D call. Germline values: CDR1 SGHTA, CDR2 FQGNSA. CDR3 length equals 14 residues. The V end lost 2 bases, the J end lost 7 bases, and 11 bases lay between the germline ends. This CDR3 is CASSLLTGREKLFF. CDR3 coding DNA: TGTGCCAGCAGCTTATTAACTGGGCGTGAAAAACTGTTTTTT.

The table lists this clonotype with a few counts. The J gene is TRBJ2-1, the V gene TRBV7-9; tentative D call: TRBD1 (5 bases). Germline V gene data show CDR1 as SEHNR and CDR2 as FQNEAQ (reference sequence). The CDR3 has 15 amino acids. Trimming removed 1 base at V and 9 bases at J, with 16 bases between. CDR3 nucleotides: TGTGCCAGCAGCTTAGTCAACTTAAGGGGTCCTGAGCAGTTCTTC. It is translated as CASSLVNLRGPEQFF.

This clonotype was seen only a few times. The V and J genes are TRBV3-1 and TRBJ1-1, with D hard to call. The V gene's germline CDR1 is LGHDT and CDR2 YNNKEL (reference sequence). The V end was cut by 0 bases, the J end by 3 bases, with 8 bases between. The CDR3 spans 14 residues. CDR3 DNA: TGTGCCAGCAGCCAAGATTTCGGGGACACTGAAGCTTTCTTT. The encoded protein is CASSQDFGDTEAFF. The full variable domain, completed using reference TRBV3-1 and TRBJ1-1, is DTAVSQTPKYLVTQMGNDKSIKCEQNLGHDTMYWYKQDSKKFLKIMFSYNNKELIINETVPNRFSPKSPDKAHLNLHINSLELGDSAVYFCASSQDFGDTEAFFGQGTRLTVV.

The V gene is TRBV5-6, the J gene TRBJ2-1; D is unresolved. Germline CDR1 SGHDT, CDR2 YYEEEE. Deletions cut 0 bases from V and 9 bases from J, with 7 bases between. The CDR3 loop spans 12 amino acids. The chain's CDR3 is CASSLGVSEQFF. The CDR3 nucleotides read TGTGCCAGCAGCTTGGGGGTGTCTGAGCAGTTCTTC. Combining the CDR3 with reference TRBV5-6 and TRBJ2-1 gives the whole variable domain DAGVTQSPTHLIKTRGQQVTLRCSPKSGHDTVSWYQQALGQGPQFIFQYYEEEERQRGNFPDRFSGHQFPNYSSELNVNALLLGDSALYLCASSLGVSEQFFGPGTRLTVL.

V usage is TRBV6-2 or TRBV6-3 and J usage is TRBJ1-2; no reliable D call. The ends were cut back, 10 bases at V and 4 bases at J, with 13 bases in the middle. CDR1 is MNHEY and CDR2 is SVGEGT in the germline V gene. The CDR3 contains 12 residues. DNA for the CDR3: TGTGCCACCCTATTCGGAGGCTATGGCTACACCTTC. It is translated as CATLFGGYGYTF.

V usage is TRBV9 and J usage is TRBJ1-5; D ambiguous. Deletions cut 4 bases from V and 0 bases from J, with 11 bases between. Germline CDR1 reads SGDLS; CDR2 reads YYNGEE. The CDR3 runs 15 residues. In DNA, the CDR3 is TGTGCCAGCAGCCCTAGTGGGCTTAGCAATCAGCCCCAGCATTTT. Protein sequence: CASSPSGLSNQPQHF.

The V call is TRBV29-1, the J call TRBJ2-1, with D perhaps TRBD2 (6 bases). Per the germline V gene, CDR1 is SQVTM and CDR2 is ANQGSEA. Trimming took 4 bases from V and 6 from J, leaving 16 bases between them. The CDR3 is 14 amino acids. The CDR3 sequence is CSVASGGWGNEQFF. The CDR3 DNA sequence: TGCAGCGTTGCGAGTGGGGGGTGGGGCAATGAGCAGTTCTTC.

Ten or more counts support this clonotype. The chain combines TRBV29-1 with TRBJ2-7, with 7 bases that match TRBD1. The CDR3 is 16 residues long. The V gene's germline CDR1 is SQVTM and CDR2 ANQGSEA. V was pared by 4 bases and J by 1 base, with 13 bases of the junction left unmatched. CDR3 nucleotides: TGCAGCGTTGGAGGATACGGGGACAGACCATCCTACGAGCAGTACTTC. Translating it yields CSVGGYGDRPSYEQYF.

A few counts support this clonotype. The gene calls are TRBV7-2 and TRBJ2-7; tentative D call: TRBD2 (5 bases). The CDR3 spans 16 residues. Germline-derived CDR1 and CDR2 are SGHTA and FQGNSA. V dropped 0 bases and J dropped 0 bases, with 12 bases sitting between them. The DNA of the CDR3 is TGTGCCAGCAGCTTAGCGCGGGCGGGCCGCTCCTACGAGCAGTACTTC. As protein: CASSLARAGRSYEQYF.

This chain connects TRBV9 to TRBJ1-6, with D unresolved. Per germline, CDR1 SGDLS and CDR2 YYNGEE. The CDR3 is 16 residues long. Trimming pared 0 bases from V and 6 bases from J, leaving 13 bases between. The CDR3 sequence is CASSVGVGSANSPLHF. The CDR3, as DNA: TGTGCCAGCAGCGTAGGGGTGGGGAGCGCTAATTCACCCCTCCACTTT.

This clonotype was picked up a small number of times. The rearrangement uses TRBV4-1 and TRBJ1-2, with TRBD1 as a possible D gene (5 bases). The ends were cut back, 3 bases at V and 0 bases at J, with 17 bases in the middle. The germline V gene encodes CDR1 MGHRA and CDR2 YSYEKL. CDR3 length: 17 residues. CDR3 region: CASSQSNQGPANYGYTF. The CDR3 region has the DNA TGCGCCAGCAGCCAGAGCAACCAGGGACCAGCTAACTATGGCTACACCTTC.